This T cell receptor (beta chain) derives from a study of T-cell reconstitution after alpha-beta-depleted transplantation in children. The CDR3 totals 12 residues. Germline V gene data show CDR1 as SGHDT and CDR2 as YYEEEE. Study-level points and caveats: Elevated TCRbeta diversity at day 60 was traced, in some patients, to surviving recipient T cells and thymic progenitors. Expanded graft clones, several hundred of them, were reportedly the source of alpha-beta T cells about two months after transplant. It was newly produced T cells that mostly accounted for T-cell counts and diversity one year after transplant.

Note on this clonotype: Antigen unknown. A much larger clone differs by one base, so this may be a read error.

As it was prepared, the TCRbeta library received unique molecular identifiers. TCRdb fed the PCR reads into MiXCR, producing one record per CDR3 protein. The table lists hundreds of thousands of distinct CDR3 sequences, less than 9% of them singletons. The sequences come from PBMCs, mostly from graft donor cells, collected 180 days after TCRalphabeta/CD19-depleted stem cell transplant. The chain combines TRBV5-6 with TRBJ2-7; no definite D call. The TCR originated in a male patient between 10 and 17 years old who had a stem cell transplant for acute lymphoblastic leukemia, so the T cells may come from the graft donor. The CDR3 sequence is CAGSLAASEQYF. CDR3 bases: TGTGCCGGCAGCTTGGCGGCGTCCGAGCAGTACTTC.